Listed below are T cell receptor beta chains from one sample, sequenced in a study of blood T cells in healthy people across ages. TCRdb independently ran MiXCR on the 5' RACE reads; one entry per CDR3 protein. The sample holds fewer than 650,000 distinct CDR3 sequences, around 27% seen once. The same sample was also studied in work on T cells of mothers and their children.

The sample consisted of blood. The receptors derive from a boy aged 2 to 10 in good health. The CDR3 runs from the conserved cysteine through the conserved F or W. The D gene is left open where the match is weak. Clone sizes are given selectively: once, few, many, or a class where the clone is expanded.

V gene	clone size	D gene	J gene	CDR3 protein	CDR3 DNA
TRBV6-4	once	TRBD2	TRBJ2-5	CASSDALNRGGETQYF	TGTGCCAGCAGTGACGCATTAAACCGGGGGGGGGAGACCCAGTACTTC
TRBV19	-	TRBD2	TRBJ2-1	CASSIGTSGGKDEQFF	TGTGCCAGTAGTATAGGCACTAGCGGGGGAAAGGATGAGCAGTTCTTC
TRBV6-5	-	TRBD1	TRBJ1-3	CASSPQGPSGNTIYF	TGTGCCAGCAGTCCACAGGGGCCCTCTGGAAACACCATATATTTT
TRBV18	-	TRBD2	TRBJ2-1	CASSLREGRSNEQFF	TGTGCCAGCTCACTACGGGAGGGCCGGTCCAATGAGCAGTTCTTC
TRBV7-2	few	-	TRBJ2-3	CASSLAMRTTDTQYF	TGTGCCAGCAGCTTAGCGATGCGGACCACAGATACGCAGTATTTT
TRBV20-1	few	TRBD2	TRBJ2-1	CSARQGTSGGDSYNEQFF	TGCAGTGCTAGACAAGGGACTAGCGGGGGGGACTCCTACAATGAGCAGTTCTTC
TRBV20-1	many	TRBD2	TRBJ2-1	CSARGLAEHNEQFF	TGCAGTGCTAGGGGACTAGCGGAGCACAATGAGCAGTTCTTC
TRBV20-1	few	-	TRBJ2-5	CNDCAETQYF	TGCAACGACTGCGCAGAGACCCAGTACTTC
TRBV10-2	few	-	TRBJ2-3	CASRGTGPPRLRTGTDTQYF	TGCGCCAGCAGGGGTACGGGACCCCCACGCCTAAGAACGGGCACAGATACGCAGTATTTT
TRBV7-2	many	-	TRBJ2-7	CASSLRGSYEQYF	TGTGCCAGCAGCTTACGGGGTAGCTACGAGCAGTACTTC
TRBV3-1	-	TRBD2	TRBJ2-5	CASSPLGASGGETQYF	TGTGCCAGCAGCCCGTTAGGTGCTAGCGGGGGAGAGACCCAGTACTTC
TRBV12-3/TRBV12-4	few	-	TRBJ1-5	CASSLAGPNQPQHF	TGTGCCAGCAGTTTAGCTGGACCCAATCAGCCCCAGCATTTT
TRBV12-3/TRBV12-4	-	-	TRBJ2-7	CASSLVEESYEQYF	TGTGCCAGCAGTTTGGTAGAGGAATCCTACGAGCAGTACTTC
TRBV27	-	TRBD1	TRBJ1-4	CASSLGGTANEKLFF	TGTGCCAGCAGTTTAGGCGGGACAGCGAATGAAAAACTGTTTTTT
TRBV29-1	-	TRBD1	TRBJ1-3	CSVAQGAGNTIYF	TGCAGCGTGGCACAGGGGGCTGGAAACACCATATATTTT
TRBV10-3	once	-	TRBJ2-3	CAISGLRTDTQYF	TGTGCCATCAGTGGACTCCGCACAGATACGCAGTATTTT
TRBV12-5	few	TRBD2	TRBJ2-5	CASGLGSSGRGETQYF	TGTGCTAGTGGTTTGGGGTCGAGCGGGAGGGGAGAGACCCAGTACTTC
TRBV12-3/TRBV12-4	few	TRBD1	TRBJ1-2	CASSQVGTGYGYTF	TGTGCCAGCAGCCAAGTAGGGACAGGCTATGGCTACACCTTC
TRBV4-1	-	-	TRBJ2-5	CASSHVINRRETQYF	TGCGCCAGCAGCCATGTCATAAATCGGAGAGAGACCCAGTACTTC
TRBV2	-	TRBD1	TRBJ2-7	CATNRDRGEQYF	TGTGCCACCAACCGGGACAGGGGCGAGCAGTACTTC
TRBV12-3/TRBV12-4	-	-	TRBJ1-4	CASSLSMGNEKLFF	TGTGCCAGCAGTTTGTCAATGGGTAATGAAAAACTGTTTTTT
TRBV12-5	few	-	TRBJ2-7	CASGLGGRNEQYF	TGTGCTAGTGGTTTGGGAGGGCGGAACGAGCAGTACTTC
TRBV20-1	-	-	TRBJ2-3	CSARTGSTDTQYF	TGCAGTGCTAGGACGGGGTCCACAGATACGCAGTATTTT
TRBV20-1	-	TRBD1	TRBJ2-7	CSASGTGYEQYF	TGCAGTGCTAGTGGGACAGGGTACGAGCAGTACTTC
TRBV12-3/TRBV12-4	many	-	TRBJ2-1	CASRLSSTGGGEQFF	TGTGCCAGCCGCCTATCCTCAACGGGGGGCGGTGAGCAGTTCTTC
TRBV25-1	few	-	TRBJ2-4	CASSEATDREVNIQHF	TGTGCCAGCAGTGAAGCTACGGACAGAGAGGTAAACATTCAGCACTTC